This passage covers 8 T cell receptor beta chains from one sample sequenced in a study of cytomegalovirus exposure and HLA in healthy donors. The PCR ran on 60 Vbeta and 13 Jbeta primers. The table came from immunoSEQ multiplex PCR; TCRdb's copy has only in-frame clones and leaves some out. The sample holds roughly 100,000 clones; 80% are singletons and the top ten take around 6.9%. The sequencing sample was made of PBMCs. These receptors were collected from a man in his thirties or forties in good health and CMV-seropositive.

This chain links TRBV5-1 with TRBJ2-1; D possibly corresponds to TRBD2 (6 bases). The CDR3 has 11 amino acids. V was trimmed by 4 bases and J by 10 bases, leaving 9 bases between them. Germline loops: CDR1 SGHRS, CDR2 YFSETQ. CDR3 residues: CASSPEGEQFF. In DNA form, the CDR3 reads TGCGCCAGCAGCCCGGAGGGGGAGCAGTTCTTC.

This chain links TRBV5-4 with TRBJ1-6; D is possibly TRBD1 (6 bases). Germline CDR1 reads SGHNT; CDR2 reads YYREEE (reference sequence). Between the trimmed V and J ends, which lost 6 bases and 8 bases, there was a span of 9 bases. The CDR3 spans 12 residues. The CDR3 reads CASTDSDSPLHF. CDR3 DNA: TGTGCCAGCACGGACAGTGATTCACCCCTCCACTTT.

V is TRBV5-4 and J is TRBJ1-5, with unresolved D. Trimming shortened V by 0 bases and J by 5 bases, and 3 bases separated the two germline ends. The CDR3 runs 12 residues. Germline V CDR1 and CDR2: SGHNT, YYREEE (reference sequence). The CDR3 here is CASSLGDQPQHF. The CDR3, as DNA: TGTGCCAGCAGCTTGGGAGATCAGCCCCAGCATTTT. The full variable domain, in which reference TRBV5-4 and TRBJ1-5 provide the parts outside the CDR3, is ETGVTQSPTHLIKTRGQQVTLRCSSQSGHNTVSWYQQALGQGPQFIFQYYREEENGRGNFPPRFSGLQFPNYSSELNVNALELDDSALYLCASSLGDQPQHFGDGTRLSIL.

The V and J genes are TRBV5-1 and TRBJ2-7; possible D gene TRBD1, 6 bases. Germline V CDR1 and CDR2: SGHRS, YFSETQ. This CDR3 has 13 amino acids. Between the trimmed V and J ends, which lost 4 bases and 6 bases, there was a span of 14 bases. This chain's CDR3 is CASSAAGVGEQYF. In nucleotides, the CDR3 is TGCGCCAGCAGCGCAGCAGGGGTCGGCGAGCAGTACTTC.

This clone was seen just once. The rearrangement uses TRBV4-1 and TRBJ2-5; maybe TRBD1 (6 bases). The V gene's germline CDR1 is MGHRA and CDR2 YSYEKL. The CDR3 totals 14 residues. The V and J ends lost 1 base and 5 bases respectively, with 11 bases between them. The CDR3, as DNA: TGCGCCAGCAGCCAAGCAGGGGTCGGGGAGACCCAGTACTTC. Its translation: CASSQAGVGETQYF.

V is TRBV7-6 and J is TRBJ1-2; 9 nucleotides match TRBD1. This CDR3 comprises 19 residues. J was trimmed by 3 bases and V by 5 bases; bases with no gene match: 19. Germline CDR1 SGHVS, CDR2 FNYEAQ. The CDR3 spells CASSPQQGARAELDYGYTF. Here the CDR3 DNA reads TGTGCCAGCAGCCCTCAACAGGGGGCCCGAGCAGAGTTGGACTATGGCTACACCTTC.

The CDR3 coding sequence is TGTGCCAGCTCACCTCAGGACACTGAAGCTTTCTTT. This sequence encodes CASSPQDTEAFF. The V call is TRBV18, the J call TRBJ1-1; D is undetermined. This CDR3 has 12 amino acids. Germline CDR1 and CDR2: KGHSH and LQKENI. V lost 3 bases and J lost 3, with 5 bases in between.

The CDR3 reads CASRGLGNSPLHF. DNA of the CDR3: TGTGCCAGCAGGGGGCTAGGGAATTCACCCCTCCACTTT. V is TRBV7-2 and J is TRBJ1-6; maybe TRBD1 (5 bases). The CDR3 contains 13 residues. Trimming left V 6 bases short and J 7 bases short, with 10 bases between. The V gene's germline CDR1 is SGHTA and CDR2 FQGNSA.